A selection of T cell receptor beta chains follows, all from one sample in a study of OX40 agonist ivuxolimab in advanced cancers. Using immunoSEQ multiplex PCR, the repertoire was profiled, and TCRdb retains in-frame clones only, with some absent. The repertoire holds fewer than 85,000 clones, with approximately 80% as singletons. The material sequenced was CD4+ or CD8+ T cells sorted from blood, taken in a trial of the OX40 agonist ivuxolimab. The receptors were gathered from an adult with an advanced solid tumor such as melanoma, head and neck, liver or kidney cancer. CDR3s include the opening cysteine and the closing phenylalanine or tryptophan. Fields, in order: J gene, D gene, V gene, clone size, CDR3 DNA, CDR3 protein. A D gene is named only where the DNA matches it firmly. The size of a clone is reported for some rows only, either as once, few or many, or as a class for expanded clones.

J: TRBJ2-1
D: TRBD2
V: TRBV19
size: .
DNA: TGTGCCAGTAGTATCGGGACTAGTAGGTCCGATGAGCAGTTCTTC
CDR3: CASSIGTSRSDEQFF

J: TRBJ1-2
D: .
V: TRBV4-1
size: .
DNA: TGCGCCAGCAGCCAGGGGGGTGGCTACACCTTC
CDR3: CASSQGGGYTF

J: TRBJ1-4
D: TRBD1
V: TRBV5-6
size: .
DNA: TGTGCCAGCAGCTGGACAGGGGGCGCCCCGACTAATGAAAAACTGTTTTTT
CDR3: CASSWTGGAPTNEKLFF

J: TRBJ2-5
D: TRBD2
V: TRBV10-3
size: .
DNA: TGTGCCATCTCGAGCGGGGGGGAACAAGAGACCCAGTACTTC
CDR3: CAISSGGEQETQYF

J: TRBJ2-7
D: .
V: TRBV6-5
size: few
DNA: TGTGCCAGCAGGGCTTCCGGGACGGGATCCTACGAGCAGTACTTC
CDR3: CASRASGTGSYEQYF

J: TRBJ2-7
D: TRBD2
V: TRBV7-2
size: .
DNA: TGTGCCAGCAGCTTAGAACTAGCGGGTTCCTACGAGCAGTACTTC
CDR3: CASSLELAGSYEQYF

J: TRBJ2-5
D: TRBD1
V: TRBV5-1
size: .
DNA: TGCGCCAGCAGCTTTAAAGGGGGCGGACGCAAACAAGAGACCCAGTACTTC
CDR3: CASSFKGGGRKQETQYF

J: TRBJ2-7
D: TRBD2
V: TRBV7-2
size: once
DNA: TGTGCCAGCAGCTTAGCGGCGGGAGGGCCCTACGAGCAGTACTTC
CDR3: CASSLAAGGPYEQYF

J: TRBJ2-7
D: TRBD1
V: TRBV7-9
size: .
DNA: TGTGCCAGCAGCTTAGCCGGGACAGGGGGCGTCGGGCAGTACTTC
CDR3: CASSLAGTGGVGQYF

J: TRBJ2-1
D: TRBD1
V: TRBV5-6
size: .
DNA: TGTGCCAGCAGCAGAGGGACAGGTACTGGCAATGAGCAGTTCTTC
CDR3: CASSRGTGTGNEQFF

J: TRBJ1-1
D: .
V: TRBV5-4
size: many
DNA: TGTGCCAGCAGTCCGAATCCGACCGCGCGAGGAGCTTTCTTT
CDR3: CASSPNPTARGAFF

J: TRBJ2-2
D: .
V: TRBV18
size: .
DNA: TGTGCCAGCTCACCATTAAGGGGATCGGGCACCGGGGAGCTGTTTTTT
CDR3: CASSPLRGSGTGELFF

J: TRBJ1-5
D: TRBD1
V: TRBV7-9
size: .
DNA: TGTGCCAGCAGCTTTTGGGACGGACAGGGGGCATTTCAGCCCCAGCATTTT
CDR3: CASSFWDGQGAFQPQHF

J: TRBJ1-2
D: TRBD1
V: TRBV2
size: .
DNA: TGTGCCAGCAGGACCGGGACAGGGGGCTTGGGCTACACCTTC
CDR3: CASRTGTGGLGYTF

J: TRBJ1-2
D: .
V: TRBV5-1
size: .
DNA: TGCGCCAGCAGTTACACAGGGATACCTACTAACTATGGCTACACCTTC
CDR3: CASSYTGIPTNYGYTF

J: TRBJ2-2
D: .
V: TRBV11-2
size: .
DNA: TGTGCCAGCAGCTTTAGTAGCGGCGGTGGTACCGGGGAGCTGTTTTTT
CDR3: CASSFSSGGGTGELFF

J: TRBJ2-5
D: TRBD1
V: TRBV28
size: .
DNA: TGTGCCAGCACCTTAGCAGGGTGGGGACAGGGGGAGGAGACCCAGTACTTC
CDR3: CASTLAGWGQGEETQYF

J: TRBJ2-4
D: .
V: TRBV6-5
size: few
DNA: TGTGCCAGCAGTTACGGAGGGGTTGGGGCCAAAAACATTCAGTACTTC
CDR3: CASSYGGVGAKNIQYF

J: TRBJ2-5
D: .
V: TRBV6-1
size: .
DNA: TGTGCCAGCAGTGAATACGGGCAGGGCCAAGAGACCCAGTACTTC
CDR3: CASSEYGQGQETQYF

J: TRBJ2-7
D: TRBD1
V: TRBV28
size: once
DNA: TGTGCCAGCAGTCGGGACAGTTGGTCCTACGAGCAGTACTTC
CDR3: CASSRDSWSYEQYF

J: TRBJ1-6
D: .
V: TRBV6-1
size: .
DNA: TGTGCCAGCAGTGAAGGTAGGCCCAGCACTTCACCCCTCCACTTT
CDR3: CASSEGRPSTSPLHF

J: TRBJ2-3
D: TRBD2
V: TRBV6-5
size: .
DNA: TGTGCCAGCAGTTTAGCGGGGAGGTCAGATACGCAGTATTTT
CDR3: CASSLAGRSDTQYF

J: TRBJ2-7
D: .
V: TRBV5-5
size: .
DNA: TGTGCCAGCAGCTTGGAGGGAGCATTTACGGGTGAGCAGTACTTC
CDR3: CASSLEGAFTGEQYF

J: TRBJ2-1
D: TRBD1
V: TRBV5-5
size: .
DNA: TGTGCCAGCAGCCTGACAGGGACCGGTGAGCAGTTCTTC
CDR3: CASSLTGTGEQFF

J: TRBJ2-1
D: TRBD1
V: TRBV5-4
size: .
DNA: TGTGCCAGCAGCCTGGACAGGAATGAGCAGTTCTTC
CDR3: CASSLDRNEQFF

J: TRBJ2-1
D: .
V: TRBV28
size: .
DNA: TGTGCCAGCAGTTTAACTGTCCACAATGAGCAGTTCTTC
CDR3: CASSLTVHNEQFF

J: TRBJ1-1
D: .
V: TRBV18
size: .
DNA: TGTGCCAGCTCGGAGAATACCGGGACCTGGGGAACTGAAGCTTTCTTT
CDR3: CASSENTGTWGTEAFF

J: TRBJ2-5
D: .
V: TRBV19
size: .
DNA: TGTGCCAGTAGTCCGTCCGCGGGTGGGGCGAGCGAGACCCAGTACTTC
CDR3: CASSPSAGGASETQYF

J: TRBJ1-5
D: .
V: TRBV30
size: .
DNA: TGTGCCTGGAGTGACGGCAGCCTTCGGGCCCAGCATTTT
CDR3: CAWSDGSLRAQHF

J: TRBJ1-1
D: .
V: TRBV10-3
size: .
DNA: TGTGCCATCAGTGAGAGAGGTTTGGGGCAGGATAACACTGAAGCTTTCTTT
CDR3: CAISERGLGQDNTEAFF

J: TRBJ1-3
D: TRBD1
V: TRBV29-1
size: .
DNA: TGCAGCGTTGGAACTACAGGGGCCTCCTCTGGAAACACCATATATTTT
CDR3: CSVGTTGASSGNTIYF

J: TRBJ1-1
D: TRBD1
V: TRBV7-8
size: .
DNA: TGTGCCAGCAGCTATGGGACAGGGGTGGGAACTGAAGCTTTCTTT
CDR3: CASSYGTGVGTEAFF

J: TRBJ2-5
D: .
V: TRBV7-8
size: .
DNA: TGTGCCAGCAGCTTAGAACAGGGTGGGGAGACCCAGTACTTC
CDR3: CASSLEQGGETQYF

J: TRBJ1-6
D: .
V: TRBV5-6
size: .
DNA: TGTGCCAGCAGCTCGGACGCGACGGGCTCACCCCTCCACTTT
CDR3: CASSSDATGSPLHF

J: TRBJ1-2
D: TRBD1
V: TRBV28
size: .
DNA: TGTGCCAGCAGTTCACGATTCACAGGGGGAGGCTACACCTTC
CDR3: CASSSRFTGGGYTF

J: TRBJ2-3
D: TRBD1
V: TRBV5-1
size: .
DNA: TGCGCCAGCAGCTCCGCCGGGACAGGGGGCTGGGATACGCAGTATTTT
CDR3: CASSSAGTGGWDTQYF

J: TRBJ1-1
D: .
V: TRBV10-1
size: .
DNA: TGCGCCAGCATGGAAGAACCGGGACTGAACACTGAAGCTTTCTTT
CDR3: CASMEEPGLNTEAFF

J: TRBJ2-2
D: .
V: TRBV5-4
size: .
DNA: TGTGCCAGCAGCGCCAGCGGAAACACCGGGGAGCTGTTTTTT
CDR3: CASSASGNTGELFF

J: TRBJ2-1
D: .
V: TRBV7-2
size: .
DNA: TGTGCCAGCAGCTTACTCGGGGAGCAGTTCTTC
CDR3: CASSLLGEQFF

J: TRBJ1-1
D: TRBD1
V: TRBV5-1
size: .
DNA: TGCGCCAGCTCCCGGGACAGGGACACTGAAGCTTTCTTT
CDR3: CASSRDRDTEAFF

J: TRBJ2-7
D: .
V: TRBV4-3
size: .
DNA: TGCGCCAGCAACCAGCGTCGGGACACCCATTCCTACGAGCAGTACTTC
CDR3: CASNQRRDTHSYEQYF

J: TRBJ2-7
D: .
V: TRBV29-1
size: .
DNA: TGCAGCGTTAACTCGGGACGGACGTCCTACGAGCAGTACTTC
CDR3: CSVNSGRTSYEQYF

J: TRBJ1-1
D: .
V: TRBV5-1
size: .
DNA: TGCGCCAGCAGCATCGGGGACTCCAACACTGAAGCTTTCTTT
CDR3: CASSIGDSNTEAFF

J: TRBJ2-5
D: TRBD2
V: TRBV5-1
size: once
DNA: TGCGCCAGCAGCTTAGCGGGGGGGAAAGAGGCCCAGTACTTC
CDR3: CASSLAGGKEAQYF

J: TRBJ2-1
D: TRBD2
V: TRBV11-2
size: .
DNA: TGTGCCAGCAGCTTAGATCGGGGGGGACTCTTTAATGAGCAGTTCTTC
CDR3: CASSLDRGGLFNEQFF

J: TRBJ1-4
D: TRBD1
V: TRBV2
size: .
DNA: TGTGCCAGCAGCCCGGGACAGGGTCCTGAAAAACTGTTTTTT
CDR3: CASSPGQGPEKLFF

J: TRBJ2-5
D: .
V: TRBV2
size: .
DNA: TGTGCCAGCAGTGGCGGGCTCCAAGAGACCCAGTACTTC
CDR3: CASSGGLQETQYF